Listed below are T cell receptor beta chains from one sample, sequenced in a study of T cell changes during pregnancy in multiple sclerosis. Assay: immunoSEQ multiplex PCR; the TCRdb copy retains only in-frame clones and omits some. The sample has about 20,000 clones; around 90% are singletons. The sample consisted of CD8+ T cells from peripheral blood mononuclear cells, taken in the third trimester of pregnancy. Receptors originate from a female donor in good health, enrolled as a control in a pregnancy study. CDR3s include the opening cysteine and the closing phenylalanine or tryptophan. Each record gives: V gene, D gene, J gene, clone size, CDR3 DNA, CDR3 protein. A D gene is named only where the DNA matches it firmly. The size of a clone is reported for some rows only, either as once, few or many, or as a class for expanded clones.

TRBV11-2	.	TRBJ2-2	.	TGTGCCAGCAGCTTAGGCCGTCTAGGCACCGGGGAGCTGTTTTTT	CASSLGRLGTGELFF
TRBV5-5	.	TRBJ2-3	.	TGTGCCAGCAGCCCTGACATGGGGGGATCAGATACGCAGTATTTT	CASSPDMGGSDTQYF
TRBV29-1	TRBD2	TRBJ2-1	.	TGCAGCGTTCAAGTTGCGGGAGGGCCCAATGAGCAGTTCTTC	CSVQVAGGPNEQFF
TRBV7-6	TRBD2	TRBJ2-1	.	TGTGCCAGCAGCTTAGCCGGGGGGTACAATGAGCAGTTCTTC	CASSLAGGYNEQFF
TRBV11-2	TRBD1	TRBJ2-7	.	TGTGCCAGCAGCTACGGGACAGGGGGTCTCAAGTCCTACGAGCAGTACTTC	CASSYGTGGLKSYEQYF
TRBV19	TRBD2	TRBJ2-5	.	TGTGCCAGTGCCAGCTGGGGGGGAGAGACCCAGTACTTC	CASASWGGETQYF
TRBV7-4	.	TRBJ1-5	.	TGTGCCAGCAGCTTACTGGTCACAGGGAAGAGCGGTTTTCAGCCCCAGCATTTT	CASSLLVTGKSGFQPQHF
TRBV5-1	.	TRBJ2-7	.	TGCGCCAGCAGCTTGGCCGGGATTTCCTACGAGCAGTACTTC	CASSLAGISYEQYF
TRBV6-5	.	TRBJ2-3	.	TGTGCCAGCAGCCGACTTGGAGATACGCAGTATTTT	CASSRLGDTQYF
TRBV19	TRBD2	TRBJ2-7	.	TGTGCCAGTAGCGTTACTAGCGGGGAGACCTACGAGCAGTACTTC	CASSVTSGETYEQYF
TRBV15	.	TRBJ1-4	.	TGTGCCACCAGCAGTCGCCGGGGGGGCCTTAATGAAAAACTGTTTTTT	CATSSRRGGLNEKLFF
TRBV25-1	.	TRBJ2-2	once	TGTGCCAGCAGTGGCCCAGGAAACACCGGGGAGCTGTTTTTT	CASSGPGNTGELFF
TRBV6-5	.	TRBJ2-7	.	TGTGCCAGCAGGGTACCGAGCTCCTACGAGCAGTACTTC	CASRVPSSYEQYF
TRBV7-3	.	TRBJ1-1	.	TGTGCCAGCAGGAAAGGGGAGGGCACTGAAGCTTTCTTT	CASRKGEGTEAFF
TRBV6-6	.	TRBJ1-3	.	TGTGCCAGCAAGGACTTGTACGGAAACACCATATATTTT	CASKDLYGNTIYF
TRBV19	TRBD2	TRBJ2-1	.	TGTGCCAGTAGTTTCCAAGCGGGAACCTACAATGAGCAGTTCTTC	CASSFQAGTYNEQFF
TRBV6-5	.	TRBJ1-6	.	TGTGCCAGCAGTTACTCCGGGAGGGGGGGTTCACCCCTCCACTTT	CASSYSGRGGSPLHF
TRBV18	.	TRBJ2-1	.	TGTGCCAGCTCGGCACAAGGGGTCGGCAATGAGCAGTTCTTC	CASSAQGVGNEQFF
TRBV28	.	TRBJ2-5	.	TGTGCCAGCAGTTCTAACCGTTTTAGCGGAGAGACCCAGTACTTC	CASSSNRFSGETQYF
TRBV7-9	.	TRBJ1-2	.	TGTGCCAGCAGCTTAGTACGGGGGGCCGGCTATGGCTACACCTTC	CASSLVRGAGYGYTF
TRBV7-9	TRBD1	TRBJ2-7	.	TGTGCCAGCAGCTTATACCAGGGGGTGAGGGACGAGCAGTACTTC	CASSLYQGVRDEQYF
TRBV7-9	.	TRBJ1-2	.	TGTGCCAGCAGCTTTCCAGGGGTGGATGGCTACACCTTC	CASSFPGVDGYTF
TRBV7-8	.	TRBJ1-1	.	TGTGCCAGCAGCTGGCGTGCACAGTTGAACACTGAAGCTTTCTTT	CASSWRAQLNTEAFF
TRBV9	TRBD2	TRBJ2-1	.	TGTGCCAGCAGCGCTGGGGGGAGCGGGGTGCTCAATGAGCAGTTCTTC	CASSAGGSGVLNEQFF
TRBV7-9	TRBD2	TRBJ2-1	.	TGTGCCAGCAGCCCGGGAGGAGGGCCGGGCTACAATGAGCAGTTCTTC	CASSPGGGPGYNEQFF
TRBV5-8	TRBD1	TRBJ2-2	.	TGTGCCAGCAGCTCCGAAAACAGGGGTGCCGGGGAGCTGTTTTTT	CASSSENRGAGELFF
TRBV27	TRBD1	TRBJ2-2	.	TGTGCCAGCAGCACAAAACAGGGGGCGAACACCGGGGAGCTGTTTTTT	CASSTKQGANTGELFF
TRBV7-3	.	TRBJ2-1	.	TGTGCCAGCAGCCCTGACTCAAATCCCCACAATGAGCAGTTCTTC	CASSPDSNPHNEQFF
TRBV19	.	TRBJ2-1	once	TGTGCCAGTAGTACGCCACATCCAATTAGCGATGAGCAGTTCTTC	CASSTPHPISDEQFF
TRBV5-1	.	TRBJ1-1	.	TGCGCCAGCGGCAGGGCGGATGTGAACACTGAAGCTTTCTTT	CASGRADVNTEAFF
TRBV29-1	TRBD2	TRBJ2-5	.	TGCAGCGGGGGACTAGCGGGGGGATCACAAGAGACCCAGTACTTC	CSGGLAGGSQETQYF
TRBV7-9	TRBD1	TRBJ2-7	few	TGTGCCAGCAGCAAAACGACCGGGACAGCCCACGAGCAGTACTTC	CASSKTTGTAHEQYF
TRBV20-1	.	TRBJ2-5	.	TGCAGTGCGAGCAGCCAGGGGAGCCAGTACTTC	CSASSQGSQYF
TRBV5-4	.	TRBJ1-1	.	TGTGCCAGCAGCTTGGGGCCGACTACGGACACTGAAGCTTTCTTT	CASSLGPTTDTEAFF
TRBV18	TRBD2	TRBJ2-1	.	TGTGCCAGCTCACCACTAGCGGGAGCCTACAATGAGCAGTTCTTC	CASSPLAGAYNEQFF
TRBV7-9	TRBD2	TRBJ2-1	.	TGTGCCAGCAGGACCGGACTAGCGGGGTCCAATGAGCAGTTCTTC	CASRTGLAGSNEQFF
TRBV12-2	.	TRBJ2-5	.	TGTGCAAGTCGCTTGGGGGGGCGCAGACGATACCGGGAGACCCAGTACTTC	CASRLGGRRRYRETQYF
TRBV9	TRBD2	TRBJ2-7	.	TGTGCCAGCAGCGGAGTAGGTGGTAGCGGGAGTCCCTCCGAGCAGTACTTC	CASSGVGGSGSPSEQYF
TRBV2	.	TRBJ1-1	.	TGTGCCAGCAGTGGAGACTACAATGAAGCTTTCTTT	CASSGDYNEAFF
TRBV5-6	.	TRBJ2-1	.	TGTGCCAGCAGCTGGGGCCCCTCCTATGAGCAGTTCTTC	CASSWGPSYEQFF
TRBV6-1	TRBD2	TRBJ2-1	.	TGTGCCAGCAGTAACTCGGGACTAGCGGGGCGGAAGTTCTTC	CASSNSGLAGRKFF
TRBV9	.	TRBJ2-3	.	TGTGCCAGCAGCCCCCGACTTATGGGGGGGCTCTGGAGCACAGATACGCAGTATTTT	CASSPRLMGGLWSTDTQYF
TRBV4-3	TRBD1	TRBJ2-1	.	TGCGCCAGCAGCCCCGGACAGGGAAAAGCGGGTAATGAGCAGTTCTTC	CASSPGQGKAGNEQFF
TRBV2	TRBD2	TRBJ2-7	.	TGTGCCAGCATAGGACTAGCCTACGAGCAGTACTTC	CASIGLAYEQYF
TRBV7-8	.	TRBJ2-7	.	TGTGCCAGCAGCTTAGAAGGGGGTACCTACGAGCAGTACTTC	CASSLEGGTYEQYF
TRBV6-5	.	TRBJ1-2	.	TGTGCCAGCAGTCCGACAGAATTTCACTATGGCTACACCTTC	CASSPTEFHYGYTF
TRBV5-6	TRBD2	TRBJ2-7	.	TGTGCCAGCAGCCTGGGACTAGCGGGAGCTGAGCAGTACTTC	CASSLGLAGAEQYF
TRBV7-9	.	TRBJ2-7	.	TGTGCCAGCAGCTTTATCCCCTACGAGCAGTACTTC	CASSFIPYEQYF
TRBV25-1	.	TRBJ2-3	.	TGTGCCAGCAGTGAAGGGTGGGGCGGCACAGATACGCAGTATTTT	CASSEGWGGTDTQYF